This T cell receptor (beta chain) was captured by sequencing in a study of T cell changes during pregnancy in multiple sclerosis. This clone was counted a single time. The table came from immunoSEQ multiplex PCR; TCRdb's copy has only in-frame clones and leaves some out. The sample shows under 25,000 clones, about 84% of them seen only once. The sequencing here drew on CD8+ T cells from peripheral blood mononuclear cells, taken before pregnancy. The receptor was isolated from a female donor with multiple sclerosis, enrolled in a pregnancy study.

CDR3 loop: CASSLRADPWETQYF. The DNA of the CDR3 is TGTGCCAGCAGCTTAAGAGCGGACCCTTGGGAGACCCAGTACTTC. The chain couples TRBV7-2 to TRBJ2-5; a weak D match, TRBD2 (5 bases). In germline, CDR1 is SGHTA, CDR2 FQGNSA. Trimming removed 2 bases at V and 5 bases at J, with 15 bases between. CDR3 length: 15 amino acids.